One sample yielded the 4 T cell receptor beta chains listed below, sequenced in a study of T-cell memory formation after mild COVID-19 (TCRdb year 2021). Libraries were constructed by 5' RACE. Sequencing instrument: Illumina NovaSeq 6000. In TCRdb, the public reads were trimmed at Q25 with fastp and aligned with MiXCR, with productive beta chains retained. When rows share a CDR3 protein, they turn into one entry using the most common DNA and genes. For this sample the table gives around 340,000 distinct CDR3 sequences, of which approximately 15% were detected only once. Around 22% of the sample belongs to the ten largest clones. Specimen: PBMCs or a T cell subset sorted from them (not recorded which). These TCRs come from a man between 18 and 35 years old who had mild COVID-19 (a few samples of this study predate the infection). The sample titles of this study are shuffled in the database, so cell type and time point are left out; the donor was told from shared clones.

This clonotype was seen a few times. This chain uses TRBV11-2 with TRBJ1-1, with D possibly TRBD1 on 5 matching bases. The germline CDR1 and CDR2 sequences are SGHAT and FQNNGV. V lost 4 bases and J lost 1, with 19 bases in between. The CDR3 extends over 17 amino acids. The CDR3 coding sequence is TGTGCCAGCAGCTCGGGCCACGGCAGGGAGAAGAACACTGAAGCTTTCTTT. It codes for CASSSGHGREKNTEAFF.

This clonotype was observed a few times. The chain couples TRBV11-2 to TRBJ1-6; no definite D call. The CDR3 loop spans 15 amino acids. The V end lost 6 bases, the J end lost 8 bases, and 17 bases lay between the germline ends. CDR1 is SGHAT and CDR2 is FQNNGV in the germline V gene. CDR3: CASRRPGLSDSPLHF. DNA of the CDR3: TGTGCCAGCAGACGTCCCGGGCTGTCGGATTCACCCCTCCACTTT.

This clonotype has just a few counts. DNA of the CDR3: TGTGCCAGCAGTTATGCGGGGGGGCCCAGGGGCGAGCAGTTCTTC. Protein product: CASSYAGGPRGEQFF. The V and J genes are TRBV6-5 and TRBJ2-1; TRBD2 matches at 9 bases. Germline V CDR1 and CDR2: MNHEY, SVGAGI. V lost 3 bases and J lost 10; bases outside the gene matches: 10. The CDR3 is 15 residues long.

This chain joins TRBV6-2 or TRBV6-3 and TRBJ2-7; D is ambiguous. V gave up 6 bases and J gave up 6 bases, with 15 bases separating them. Germline assignment: CDR1 MNHEY and CDR2 SVGEGT. This CDR3 is built from 13 residues. DNA for the CDR3: TGTGCCAGCAGCTCCAGACCCTTTGGCGAGCAGTACGTC. It specifies CASSSRPFGEQYV.